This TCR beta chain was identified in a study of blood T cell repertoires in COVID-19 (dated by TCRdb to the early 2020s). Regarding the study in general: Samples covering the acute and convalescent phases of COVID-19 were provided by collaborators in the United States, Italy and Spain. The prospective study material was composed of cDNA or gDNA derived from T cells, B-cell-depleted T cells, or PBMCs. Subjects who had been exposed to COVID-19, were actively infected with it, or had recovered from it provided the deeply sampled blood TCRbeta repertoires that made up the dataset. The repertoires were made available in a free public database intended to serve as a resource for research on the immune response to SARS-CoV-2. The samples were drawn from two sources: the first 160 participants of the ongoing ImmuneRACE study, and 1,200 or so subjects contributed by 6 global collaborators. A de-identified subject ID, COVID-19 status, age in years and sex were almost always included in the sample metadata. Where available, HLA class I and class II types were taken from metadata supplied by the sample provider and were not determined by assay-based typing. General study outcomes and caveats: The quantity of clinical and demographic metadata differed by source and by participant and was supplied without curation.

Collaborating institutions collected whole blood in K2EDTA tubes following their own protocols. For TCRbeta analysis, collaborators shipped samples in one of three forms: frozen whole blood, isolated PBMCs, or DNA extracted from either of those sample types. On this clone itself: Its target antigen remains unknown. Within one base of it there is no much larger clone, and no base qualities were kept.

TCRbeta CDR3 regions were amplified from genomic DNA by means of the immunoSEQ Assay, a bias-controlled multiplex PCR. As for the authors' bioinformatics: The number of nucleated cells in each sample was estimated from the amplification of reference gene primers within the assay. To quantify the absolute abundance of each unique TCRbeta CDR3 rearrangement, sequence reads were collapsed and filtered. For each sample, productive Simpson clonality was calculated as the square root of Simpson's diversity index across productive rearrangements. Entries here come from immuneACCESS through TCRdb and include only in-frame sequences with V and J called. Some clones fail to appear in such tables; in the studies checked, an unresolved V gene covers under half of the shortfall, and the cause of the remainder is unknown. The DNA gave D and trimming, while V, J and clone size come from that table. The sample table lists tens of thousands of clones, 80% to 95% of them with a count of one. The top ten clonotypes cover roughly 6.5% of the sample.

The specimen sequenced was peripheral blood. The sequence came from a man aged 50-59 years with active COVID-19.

The DNA sequence is as follows: TGTGCCAGCAGCACGACTAGCGGGGGAAATGAGCAGTTCTTC. This encodes CASSTTSGGNEQFF. The rearrangement combines TRBV7-9 with TRBJ2-1, with 12 junctional bases fitting TRBD2. From cysteine to phenylalanine, the CDR3 is 14 amino acids long. The only DNA kept is the CDR3, 42 bases in frame from the first base. CDR1 and CDR2, looked up from the germline V gene (reference sequence), are SEHNR and FQNEAQ. Trimming leaves V shorter by 5 bases and J shorter by 7 bases, with the junction holding 3 bases beyond the gene matches.